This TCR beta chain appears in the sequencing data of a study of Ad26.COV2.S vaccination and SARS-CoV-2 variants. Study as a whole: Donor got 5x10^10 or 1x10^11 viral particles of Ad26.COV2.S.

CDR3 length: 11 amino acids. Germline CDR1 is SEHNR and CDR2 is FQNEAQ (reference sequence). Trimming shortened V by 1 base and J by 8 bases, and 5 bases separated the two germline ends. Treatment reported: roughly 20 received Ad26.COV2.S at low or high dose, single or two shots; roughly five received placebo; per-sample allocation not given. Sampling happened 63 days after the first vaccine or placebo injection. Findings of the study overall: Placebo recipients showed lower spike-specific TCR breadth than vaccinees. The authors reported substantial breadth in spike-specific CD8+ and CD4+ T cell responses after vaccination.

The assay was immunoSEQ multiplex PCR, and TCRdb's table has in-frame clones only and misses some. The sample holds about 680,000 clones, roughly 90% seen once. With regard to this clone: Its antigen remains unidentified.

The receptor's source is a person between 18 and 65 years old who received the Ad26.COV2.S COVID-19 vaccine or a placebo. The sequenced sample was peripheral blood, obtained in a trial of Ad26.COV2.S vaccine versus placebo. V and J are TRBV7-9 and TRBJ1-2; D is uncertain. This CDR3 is CASSLEGGYTF. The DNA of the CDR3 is TGTGCCAGCAGCTTAGAGGGCGGCTACACCTTC.